The sequence of this TCR beta chain was determined in a study of siplizumab effects on memory and regulatory T cells. Notes on the study in general: Siplizumab caused a significant drop in alloreactive sequences traceable to unstimulated CD4+ memory cells. Just a small share of alloreactive clones was traced back to unstimulated subsets. The alloresponse seemed to draw substantially on naive T cells, which appeared more diverse than memory cells.

Concerning this clone: Its specificity is unknown.

CDR3 length: 14 residues. CDR1 and CDR2 from the germline V gene are MNHEY and SVGAGI. V was shortened by 8 bases and J by 1 base, with 11 bases between the two germline ends. Sequencing used immunoSEQ multiplex PCR; TCRdb keeps in-frame clones, though not all of them. The data contain 95,000 to 100,000 clones, about 90% of them singletons. This chain links TRBV6-5 with TRBJ2-2; D is ambiguous. Sequenced material: non-Treg CD4+ T cells sorted from blood. This receptor was identified in a human donor in good health. For the CDR3, the DNA is TGTGCCAGCGAAGTCGATAGGAACACCGGGGAGCTGTTTTTT. Its protein is CASEVDRNTGELFF.